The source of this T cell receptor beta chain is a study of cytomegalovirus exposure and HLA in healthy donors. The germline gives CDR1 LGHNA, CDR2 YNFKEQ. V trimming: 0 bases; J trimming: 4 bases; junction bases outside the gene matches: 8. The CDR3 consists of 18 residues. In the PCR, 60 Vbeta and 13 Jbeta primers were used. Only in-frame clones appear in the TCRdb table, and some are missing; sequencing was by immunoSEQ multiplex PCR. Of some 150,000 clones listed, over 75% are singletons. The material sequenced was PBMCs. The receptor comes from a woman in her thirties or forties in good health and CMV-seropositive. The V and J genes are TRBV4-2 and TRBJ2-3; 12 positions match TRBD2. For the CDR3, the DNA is TGTGCCAGCAGCCAAGAACCCTTCTCTAGCGGGAGGGCAGATACGCAGTATTTT. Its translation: CASSQEPFSSGRADTQYF.